This section outlines one TCR beta chain sequence together with its context. Its antigen is currently unknown. During its preparation, the TCRbeta library received unique molecular identifiers. Via MiXCR, TCRdb re-called the PCR reads, giving one row per CDR3 protein. The top ten clones hold less than 15% of a sample with fewer than 550,000 distinct CDR3 sequences, roughly an eighth of them seen once. CDR1 and CDR2 (germline): MNHEY, SMNVEV (reference sequence). CDR3 size: 15 residues. Trimming took 3 bases from V and 5 from J; bases not matched to a gene: 10. This record belongs to a study of T-cell reconstitution after alpha-beta-depleted transplantation in children. Study-level points and caveats: Certain patients had high TCRbeta diversity at day 60, and it came from recipient T cells and thymic progenitors that survived. A year post-transplant, T-cell counts and diversity derived mostly from newly produced T cells. Several hundred expanded graft clones reportedly gave rise to the alpha-beta T cells present about two months after transplant.

V usage is TRBV27 and J usage is TRBJ2-7, with 7 nucleotides matching TRBD1. The TCR originated in a female patient aged 2-10 years who had a stem cell transplant for aplastic anemia, so the T cells may come from the graft donor. The specimen was PBMCs, mostly from graft donor cells, collected 180 days after TCRalphabeta/CD19-depleted stem cell transplant. In DNA, the CDR3 is TGTGCCAGCAGTTTTCTGAGCGGAGGACAGGACGAGCAGTACTTC. Protein sequence: CASSFLSGGQDEQYF.